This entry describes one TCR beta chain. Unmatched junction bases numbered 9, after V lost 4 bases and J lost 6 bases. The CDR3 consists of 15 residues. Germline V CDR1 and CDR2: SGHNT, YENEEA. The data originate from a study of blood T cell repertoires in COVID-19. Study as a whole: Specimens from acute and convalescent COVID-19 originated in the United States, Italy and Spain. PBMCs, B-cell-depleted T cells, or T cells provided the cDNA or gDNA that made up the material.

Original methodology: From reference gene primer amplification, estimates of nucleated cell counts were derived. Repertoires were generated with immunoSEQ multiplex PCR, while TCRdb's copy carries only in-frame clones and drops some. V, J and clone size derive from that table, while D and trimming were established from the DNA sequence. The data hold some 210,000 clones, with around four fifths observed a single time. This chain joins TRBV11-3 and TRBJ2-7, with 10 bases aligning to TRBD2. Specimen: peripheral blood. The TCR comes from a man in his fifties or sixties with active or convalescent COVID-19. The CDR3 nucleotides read TGTGCCAGCAGCTGGTCCTCGGGACTAGCGAGCGAGCAGTACTTC. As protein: CASSWSSGLASEQYF.